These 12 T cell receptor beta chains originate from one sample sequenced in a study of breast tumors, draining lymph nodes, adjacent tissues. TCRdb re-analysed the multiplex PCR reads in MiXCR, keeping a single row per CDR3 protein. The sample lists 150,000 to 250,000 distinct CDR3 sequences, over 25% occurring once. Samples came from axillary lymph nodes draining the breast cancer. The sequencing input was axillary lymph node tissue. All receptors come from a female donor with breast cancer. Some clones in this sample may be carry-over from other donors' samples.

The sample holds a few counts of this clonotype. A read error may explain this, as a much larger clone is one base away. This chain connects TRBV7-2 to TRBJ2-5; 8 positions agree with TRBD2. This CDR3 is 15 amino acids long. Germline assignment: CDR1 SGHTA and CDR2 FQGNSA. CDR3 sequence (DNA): TGTGCCAGCAGCTTAGAAGGGACTAGACAAGAGACCCAGCACTTC. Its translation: CASSLEGTRQETQHF.

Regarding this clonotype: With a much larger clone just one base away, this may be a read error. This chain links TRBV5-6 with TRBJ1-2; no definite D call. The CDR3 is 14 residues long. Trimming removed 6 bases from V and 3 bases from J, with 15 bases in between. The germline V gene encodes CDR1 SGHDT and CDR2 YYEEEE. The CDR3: CASTSTEAYYGYTF. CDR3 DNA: TGTGCCAGCACCTCCACAGAGGCCTACTATGGCTACACCTTC.

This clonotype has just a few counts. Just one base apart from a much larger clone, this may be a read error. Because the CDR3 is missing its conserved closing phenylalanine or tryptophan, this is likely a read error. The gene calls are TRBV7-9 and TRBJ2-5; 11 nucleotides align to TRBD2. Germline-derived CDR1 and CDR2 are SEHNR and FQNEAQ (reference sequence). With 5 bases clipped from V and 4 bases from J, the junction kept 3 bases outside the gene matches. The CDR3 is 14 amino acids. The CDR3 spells CASSRGLAGETQYL. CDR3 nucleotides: TGTGCCAGCAGCCGAGGACTAGCGGGAGAGACCCAGTACCTC.

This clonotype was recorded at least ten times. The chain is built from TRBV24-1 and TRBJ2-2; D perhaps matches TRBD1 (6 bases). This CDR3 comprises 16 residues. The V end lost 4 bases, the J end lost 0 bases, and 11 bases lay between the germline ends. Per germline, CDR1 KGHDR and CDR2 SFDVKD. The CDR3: CATSDPDSANTGELFF. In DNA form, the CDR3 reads TGTGCCACCAGTGACCCGGACAGCGCGAACACCGGGGAGCTGTTTTTT.

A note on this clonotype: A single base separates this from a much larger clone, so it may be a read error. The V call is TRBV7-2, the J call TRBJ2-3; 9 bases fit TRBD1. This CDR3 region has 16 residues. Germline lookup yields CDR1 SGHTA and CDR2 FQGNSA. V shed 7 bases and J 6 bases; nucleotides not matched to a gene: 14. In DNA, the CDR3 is TGTGCCAGCAACTTTACCGGGACAGGGAGGTCGGATACGCAGTATTTT. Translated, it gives CASNFTGTGRSDTQYF.

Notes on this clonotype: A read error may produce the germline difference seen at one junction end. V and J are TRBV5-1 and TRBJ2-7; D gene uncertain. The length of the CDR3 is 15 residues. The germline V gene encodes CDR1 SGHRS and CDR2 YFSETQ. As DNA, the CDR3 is TGCGCCAGCAGCTTGGCCGGCACGGCAACCTACGGGCAGTACTTC. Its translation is CASSLAGTATYGQYF.

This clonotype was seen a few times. The CDR3: CASSTRQGNYGYTF. The CDR3 nucleotides read TGTGCCAGCAGTACCCGACAGGGTAACTATGGCTACACCTTC. V is TRBV27 and J is TRBJ1-2; 7 bases line up with TRBD1. The CDR3 spans 14 residues. The germline V gene encodes CDR1 MNHEY and CDR2 SMNVEV (reference sequence). Trimming took 5 bases from V and 1 from J; bases not matched to a gene: 4.

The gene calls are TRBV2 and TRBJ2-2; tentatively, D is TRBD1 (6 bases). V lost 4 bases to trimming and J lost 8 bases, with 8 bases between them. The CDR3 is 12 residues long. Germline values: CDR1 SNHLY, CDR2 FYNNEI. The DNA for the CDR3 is TGTGCCAGCAGTGTAGGGACAGGGGAGCTGTTTTTT. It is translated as CASSVGTGELFF.

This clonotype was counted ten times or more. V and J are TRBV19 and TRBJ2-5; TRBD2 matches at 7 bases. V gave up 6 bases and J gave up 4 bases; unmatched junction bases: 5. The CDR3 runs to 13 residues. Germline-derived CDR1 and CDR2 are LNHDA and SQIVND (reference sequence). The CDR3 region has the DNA TGTGCCAGTAGAGGGAGGGGTACAGAGACCCAGTACTTC. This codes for CASRGRGTETQYF.

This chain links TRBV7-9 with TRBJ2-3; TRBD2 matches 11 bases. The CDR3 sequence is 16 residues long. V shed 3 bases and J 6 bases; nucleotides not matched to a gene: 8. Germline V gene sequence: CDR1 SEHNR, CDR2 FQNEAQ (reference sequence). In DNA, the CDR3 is TGTGCCAGCAGCTTTGGGACCCGGACTAGCGGGGATACGCAGTATTTT. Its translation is CASSFGTRTSGDTQYF.

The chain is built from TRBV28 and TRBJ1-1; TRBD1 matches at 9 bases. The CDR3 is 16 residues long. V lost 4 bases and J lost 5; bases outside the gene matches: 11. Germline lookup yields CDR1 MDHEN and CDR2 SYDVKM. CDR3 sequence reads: CASSSRGQGRGTEAFF. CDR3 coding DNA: TGTGCCAGCAGTTCCCGGGGACAGGGAAGAGGGACTGAAGCTTTCTTT.

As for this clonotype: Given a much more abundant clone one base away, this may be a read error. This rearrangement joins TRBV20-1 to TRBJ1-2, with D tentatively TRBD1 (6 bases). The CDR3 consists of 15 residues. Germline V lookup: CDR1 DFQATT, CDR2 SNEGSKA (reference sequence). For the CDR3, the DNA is TGCAGGGCTCCGGACAGCGCCCCGAGGGCCTATGGCTACACCTTC. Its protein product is CRAPDSAPRAYGYTF.